The sequence of this T cell receptor beta chain was determined in a study of T cells expressing NK-cell markers. Overall study: One of the eight sequenced donors was seronegative, whereas the other seven were HCMV-seropositive. The study's findings and limits: CD8+ T cells in more than five donors included dominant NKG2C+ clonotypes at roughly 1.0-8%.

CDR3 length equals 16 residues. Germline lookup yields CDR1 SGHRS and CDR2 YFSETQ. TCR beta libraries carry UMIs added by 5'RACE template switching. TCRdb reprocessed the 5' RACE reads and keeps a single row for each CDR3 protein, giving no DNA. The table lists 3,000 to 3,500 distinct CDR3 sequences, with 30% in the top ten. By frequency, this clonotype is large. As yet, its antigen is unknown. The sample was blood T cells: a sorted CD56 or NKG2C T cell subset, CD4+ or CD8+ T cells, or bulk PBMC T cells (not recorded which). This TCR derives from a woman between 18 and 29 years old in good health. This rearrangement joins TRBV5-1 to TRBJ2-2; the D call of TRBD1 rests on TCRdb alone, since no DNA is present to check it. The CDR3 sequence: CASSLTTGDGTGELFF.